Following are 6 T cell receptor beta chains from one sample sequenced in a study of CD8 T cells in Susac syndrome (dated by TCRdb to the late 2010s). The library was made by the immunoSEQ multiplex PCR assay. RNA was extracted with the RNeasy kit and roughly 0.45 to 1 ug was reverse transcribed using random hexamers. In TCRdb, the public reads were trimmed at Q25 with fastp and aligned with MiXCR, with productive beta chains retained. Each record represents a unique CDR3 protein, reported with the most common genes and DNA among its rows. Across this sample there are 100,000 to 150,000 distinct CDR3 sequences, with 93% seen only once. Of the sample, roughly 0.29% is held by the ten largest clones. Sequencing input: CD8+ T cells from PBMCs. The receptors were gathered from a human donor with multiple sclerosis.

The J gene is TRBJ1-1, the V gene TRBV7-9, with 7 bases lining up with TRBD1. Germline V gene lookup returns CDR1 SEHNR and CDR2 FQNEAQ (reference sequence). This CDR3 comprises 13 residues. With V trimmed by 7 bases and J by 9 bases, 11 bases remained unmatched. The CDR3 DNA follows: TGTGCCAGCACGGACAGGACTTTTTTCCAAGCTTTCTTT. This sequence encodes CASTDRTFFQAFF.

The CDR3 here is CASSLETGFPEQFF. CDR3 coding DNA: TGTGCCAGCAGTTTAGAGACAGGGTTCCCTGAGCAGTTCTTC. The chain couples TRBV12-3 or TRBV12-4 to TRBJ2-1; 7 bases line up with TRBD1. Losses at the gene ends were 1 base for V and 9 bases for J; bases not matched to a gene: 6. The CDR3 runs 14 residues.

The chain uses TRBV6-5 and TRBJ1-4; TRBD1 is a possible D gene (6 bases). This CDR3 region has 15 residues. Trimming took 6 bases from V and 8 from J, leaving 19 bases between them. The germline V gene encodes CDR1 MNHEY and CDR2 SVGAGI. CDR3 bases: TGTGCCAGCAGGCTCCGGAGGGGGGTAGGGGAAAAACTGTTTTTT. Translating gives CASRLRRGVGEKLFF.

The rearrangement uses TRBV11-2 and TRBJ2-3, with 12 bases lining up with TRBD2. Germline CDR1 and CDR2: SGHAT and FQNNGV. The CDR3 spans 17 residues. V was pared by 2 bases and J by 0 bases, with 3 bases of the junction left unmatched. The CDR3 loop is CASSLPTSGGSTDTQYF. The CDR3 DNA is TGTGCCAGCAGCTTACCTACTAGCGGGGGGAGCACAGATACGCAGTATTTT.

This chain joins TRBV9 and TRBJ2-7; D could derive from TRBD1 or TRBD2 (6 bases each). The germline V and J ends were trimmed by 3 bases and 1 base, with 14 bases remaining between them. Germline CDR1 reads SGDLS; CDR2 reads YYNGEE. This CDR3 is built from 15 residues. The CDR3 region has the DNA TGTGCCAGCAGCGCCGGGAGACAGGTTTCCTACGAGCAGTACTTC. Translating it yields CASSAGRQVSYEQYF.

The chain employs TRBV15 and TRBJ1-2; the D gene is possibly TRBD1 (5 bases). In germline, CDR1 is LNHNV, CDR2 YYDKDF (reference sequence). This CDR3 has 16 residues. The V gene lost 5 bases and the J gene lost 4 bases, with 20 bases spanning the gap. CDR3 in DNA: TGTGCCACCAGCGGGACCAACCGCAGGGTCGGCTATGGCTACACCTTC. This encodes CATSGTNRRVGYGYTF.